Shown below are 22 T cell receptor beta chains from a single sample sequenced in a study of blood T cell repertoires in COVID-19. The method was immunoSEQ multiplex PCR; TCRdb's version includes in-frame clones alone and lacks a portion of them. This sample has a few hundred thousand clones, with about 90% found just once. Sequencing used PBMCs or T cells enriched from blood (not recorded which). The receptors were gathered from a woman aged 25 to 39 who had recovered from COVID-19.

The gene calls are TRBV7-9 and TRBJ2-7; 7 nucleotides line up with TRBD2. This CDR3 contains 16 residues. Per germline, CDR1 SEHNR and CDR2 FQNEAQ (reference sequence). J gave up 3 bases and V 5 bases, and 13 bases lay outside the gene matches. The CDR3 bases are TGTGCCAGCAGCCCCTCTGGGCGGGACTACAGCTACGAGCAGTACTTC. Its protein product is CASSPSGRDYSYEQYF.

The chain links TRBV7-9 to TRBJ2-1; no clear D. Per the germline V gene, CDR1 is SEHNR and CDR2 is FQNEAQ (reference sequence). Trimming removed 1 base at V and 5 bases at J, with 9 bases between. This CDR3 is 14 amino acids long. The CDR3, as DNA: TGTGCCAGCAGCTTAGGTTCGTATCACAATGAGCAGTTCTTC. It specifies CASSLGSYHNEQFF.

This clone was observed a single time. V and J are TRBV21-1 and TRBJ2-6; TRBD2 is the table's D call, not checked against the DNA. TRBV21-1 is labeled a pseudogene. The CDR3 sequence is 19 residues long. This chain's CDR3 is CASSTLLAGVISGANVLTF. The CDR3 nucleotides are TGTGCCAGCAGCACCCTACTAGCGGGGGTAATCTCTGGGGCCAACGTCCTGACTTTC.

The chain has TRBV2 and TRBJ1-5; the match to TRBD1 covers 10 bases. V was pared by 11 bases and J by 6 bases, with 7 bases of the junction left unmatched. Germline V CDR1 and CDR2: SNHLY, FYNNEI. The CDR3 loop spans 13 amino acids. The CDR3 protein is CAGTGAIGQPQHF. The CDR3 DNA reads TGTGCCGGGACAGGGGCGATTGGTCAGCCCCAGCATTTT.

The CDR3 here is CASSLLRGASNYEQYF. The DNA for the CDR3 is TGTGCCAGCAGTTTATTGCGGGGGGCCTCGAACTACGAGCAGTACTTC. This sequence joins TRBV27 and TRBJ2-7, with 8 bases aligning to TRBD2. The germline CDR1 and CDR2 sequences are MNHEY and SMNVEV (reference sequence). V lost 1 base and J lost 3; bases outside the gene matches: 8. The CDR3 loop spans 16 amino acids.

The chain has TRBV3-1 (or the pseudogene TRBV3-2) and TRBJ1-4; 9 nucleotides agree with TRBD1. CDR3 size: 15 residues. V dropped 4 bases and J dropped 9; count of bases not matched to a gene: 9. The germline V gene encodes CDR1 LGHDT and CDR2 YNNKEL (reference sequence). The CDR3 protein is CASSRRDRAFKKLFF. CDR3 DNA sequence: TGTGCCAGCAGCCGAAGGGACAGGGCGTTTAAAAAACTGTTTTTT.

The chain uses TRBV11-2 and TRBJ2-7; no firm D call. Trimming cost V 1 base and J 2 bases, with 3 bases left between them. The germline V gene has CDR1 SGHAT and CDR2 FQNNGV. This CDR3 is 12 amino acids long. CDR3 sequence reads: CASSLATYEQYF. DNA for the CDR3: TGTGCCAGCAGCTTAGCAACCTACGAGCAGTACTTC.

Written as DNA, the CDR3 is TGTGCCAGCAGTTACCCACCGAGTGTGAACAATCAGCCCCAGCATTTT. Its protein product is CASSYPPSVNNQPQHF. The chain links TRBV6-5 to TRBJ1-5, with no clear D. With 2 bases removed from V and 3 bases from J, the gap between germline ends came to 14 bases. CDR1 and CDR2 (germline): MNHEY, SVGAGI. This CDR3 region has 16 residues.

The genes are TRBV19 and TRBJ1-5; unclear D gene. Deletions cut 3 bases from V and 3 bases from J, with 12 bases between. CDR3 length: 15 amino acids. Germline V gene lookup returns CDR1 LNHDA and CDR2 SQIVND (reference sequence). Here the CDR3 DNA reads TGTGCCAGTAGTATGTTCCCCTCAGACAATCAGCCCCAGCATTTT. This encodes CASSMFPSDNQPQHF.

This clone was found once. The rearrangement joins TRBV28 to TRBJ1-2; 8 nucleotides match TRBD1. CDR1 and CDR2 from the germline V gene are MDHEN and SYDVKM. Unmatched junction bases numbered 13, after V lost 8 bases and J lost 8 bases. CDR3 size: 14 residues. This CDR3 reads CASSLGQVTKGYTF. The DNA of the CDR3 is TGTGCCAGCTCGTTGGGACAGGTCACAAAGGGCTACACCTTC.

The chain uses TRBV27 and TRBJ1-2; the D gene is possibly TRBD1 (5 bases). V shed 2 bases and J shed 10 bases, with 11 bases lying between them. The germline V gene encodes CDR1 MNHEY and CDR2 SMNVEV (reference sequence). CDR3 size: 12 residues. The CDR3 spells CASSLDGAYYTF. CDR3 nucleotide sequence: TGTGCCAGCAGTTTAGATGGGGCGTACTACACCTTC.

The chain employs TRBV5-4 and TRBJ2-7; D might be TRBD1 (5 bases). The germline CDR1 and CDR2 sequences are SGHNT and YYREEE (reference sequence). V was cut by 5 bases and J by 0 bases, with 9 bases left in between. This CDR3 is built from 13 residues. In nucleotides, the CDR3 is TGTGCCAGCAGATCGGACAACTCCTACGAGCAGTACTTC. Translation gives CASRSDNSYEQYF.

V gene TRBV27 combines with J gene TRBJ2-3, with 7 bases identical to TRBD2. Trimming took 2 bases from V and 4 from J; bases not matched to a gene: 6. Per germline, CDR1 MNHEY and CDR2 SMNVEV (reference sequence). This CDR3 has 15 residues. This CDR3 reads CASSLAGVRSDTQYF. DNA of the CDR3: TGTGCCAGCAGTTTAGCGGGGGTCAGGTCAGATACGCAGTATTTT.

The CDR3 here is CASSFSRGNTEAFF. In DNA form, the CDR3 reads TGTGCCAGCAGTTTTTCCAGGGGTAACACTGAAGCTTTCTTT. The chain links TRBV28 to TRBJ1-1, with D possibly being TRBD1 (6 bases). V gave up 3 bases and J gave up 2 bases, with 10 bases separating them. The CDR3 loop spans 14 amino acids. Germline assignment: CDR1 MDHEN and CDR2 SYDVKM.

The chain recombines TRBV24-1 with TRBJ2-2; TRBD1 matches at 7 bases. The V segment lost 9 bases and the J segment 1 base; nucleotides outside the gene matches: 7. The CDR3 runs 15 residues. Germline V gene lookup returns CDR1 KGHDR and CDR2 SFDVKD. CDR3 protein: CATSDRNLNTGELFF. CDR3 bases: TGTGCCACCTCGGACAGGAACCTGAACACCGGGGAGCTGTTTTTT.

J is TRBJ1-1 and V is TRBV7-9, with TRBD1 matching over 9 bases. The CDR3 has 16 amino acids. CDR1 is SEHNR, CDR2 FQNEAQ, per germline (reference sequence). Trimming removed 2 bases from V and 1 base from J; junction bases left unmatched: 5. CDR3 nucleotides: TGTGCCAGCAGCTTACCTCCGGGACAGGGGAACACTGAAGCTTTCTTT. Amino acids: CASSLPPGQGNTEAFF.

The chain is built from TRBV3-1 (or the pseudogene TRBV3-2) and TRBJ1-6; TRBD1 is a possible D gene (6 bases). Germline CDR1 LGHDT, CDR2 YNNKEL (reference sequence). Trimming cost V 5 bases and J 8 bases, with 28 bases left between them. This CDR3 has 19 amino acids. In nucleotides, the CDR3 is TGTGCCAGCAGCTACAGGGAGTTACTCGGCCCGTCGGACCATTCACCCCTCCACTTT. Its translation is CASSYRELLGPSDHSPLHF.

The CDR3 spells CASSLQGDQPQHF. Written as DNA, the CDR3 is TGCGCCAGCAGCTTACAGGGGGATCAGCCCCAGCATTTT. The chain carries TRBV5-1 and TRBJ1-5, with TRBD1 matching 8 bases. Germline V gives CDR1 SGHRS, CDR2 YFSETQ. V gave up 2 bases and J gave up 5 bases; unmatched junction bases: 0. This CDR3 spans 13 amino acids.

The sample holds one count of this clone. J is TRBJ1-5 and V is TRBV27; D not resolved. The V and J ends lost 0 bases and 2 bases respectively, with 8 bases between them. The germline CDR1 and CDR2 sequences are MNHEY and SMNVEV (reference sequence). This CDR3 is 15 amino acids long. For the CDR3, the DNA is TGTGCCAGCAGTTTATCTTTTACGGGCAATCAGCCCCAGCATTTT. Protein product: CASSLSFTGNQPQHF.

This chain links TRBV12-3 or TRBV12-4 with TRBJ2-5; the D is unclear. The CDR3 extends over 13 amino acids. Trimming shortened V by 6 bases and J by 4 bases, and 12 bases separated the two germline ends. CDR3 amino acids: CASRPLSGETQYF. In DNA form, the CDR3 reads TGTGCCAGCAGACCGTTATCGGGAGAGACCCAGTACTTC.

The CDR3 region has the DNA TGTGCCAGCAGCTCCGACAGGAGTATCGAAAAACTGTTTTTT. Translated, it gives CASSSDRSIEKLFF. This sequence joins TRBV5-4 and TRBJ1-4; weak D call: TRBD1 (6 bases). The CDR3 has 14 residues. V was trimmed by 3 bases and J by 8 bases, leaving 14 bases between them. Germline loops: CDR1 SGHNT, CDR2 YYREEE (reference sequence).

The CDR3 here is CASSEGTGGAYGYTF. The DNA for the CDR3 is TGTGCCAGCAGTGAAGGGACAGGGGGCGCCTATGGCTACACCTTC. The J gene is TRBJ1-2, the V gene TRBV6-4, with 12 nucleotides matching TRBD1. V lost 3 bases and J lost 4; bases outside the gene matches: 3. Germline V gives CDR1 MRHNA, CDR2 SNTAGT. The CDR3 sequence is 15 residues long.